This T cell receptor (beta chain) came from a study of blood T cells in healthy people across ages. Study outcomes and limitations: More naive CD4+ cells and higher diversity were found in long-lived than in aged donors.

Sample-barcoded 5' priming and a J-beta primer mix drove a second PCR of roughly 6 to 12 cycles. MiXCR, run by TCRdb on the 5' RACE reads, gives a single entry per CDR3 protein. The table has some 900,000 distinct CDR3 sequences, about 48% seen once. This clonotype was counted ten times or more. Its cognate antigen is unknown. Healthy Caucasian individuals from Russia aged about 6 to 90 served as donors. Isolation yielded PBMCs, at least 6.5 million per sample, in every case. The sequence derives from a man aged 30 to 45 in good health. The sequenced material came from blood.

The CDR3 nucleotides are TGTGCCAGTCGGGGAGAGACCCAGTACTTC. It encodes CASRGETQYF. The V call is TRBV9, the J call TRBJ2-5; TRBD2 might be the D (5 bases). The CDR3 consists of 10 residues. Deletions cut 8 bases from V and 4 bases from J, with 6 bases between. CDR1 and CDR2 from the germline V gene are SGDLS and YYNGEE.